The 26 T cell receptor beta chains presented below share a single source sample, sequenced in a study of control samples from healthy donors and cancer patients. The table came from immunoSEQ multiplex PCR; TCRdb's copy has only in-frame clones and leaves some out. The sample has 100,000 to 150,000 clones, roughly 92% seen once; the top ten hold 4.5% to 7%. Specimen: blood. The receptor source for this set is a man aged 18 to 30 in good health.

The V and J genes are TRBV6-6 and TRBJ2-3, with 7 bases that match TRBD1. The CDR3 consists of 16 residues. CDR1 and CDR2 (germline): MNHNY, SVGAGI (reference sequence). J gave up 0 bases and V 2 bases, and 5 bases lay outside the gene matches. This CDR3 is CASSYLGTASTDTQYF. The CDR3, as DNA: TGTGCCAGCAGTTACCTTGGGACAGCTAGCACAGATACGCAGTATTTT.

The rearrangement joins TRBV11-2 to TRBJ1-5; possibly TRBD1 for D (5 bases). V was clipped by 7 bases and J by 2 bases, with 15 bases between them. This CDR3 is built from 15 residues. Germline V CDR1 and CDR2: SGHAT, FQNNGV. This chain's CDR3 is CASILEGRGNQPQHF. In nucleotides, the CDR3 is TGTGCCAGCATCCTCGAGGGCAGGGGCAATCAGCCCCAGCATTTT. Filled out from reference TRBV11-2 and TRBJ1-5, the complete variable domain reads EAGVAQSPRYKIIEKRQSVAFWCNPISGHATLYWYQQILGQGPKLLIQFQNNGVVDDSQLPKDRFSAERLKGVDSTLKIQPAKLEDSAVYLCASILEGRGNQPQHFGDGTRLSIL.

This sequence joins TRBV6-5 and TRBJ2-3; 7 bases are a match to TRBD1. The trim removed 5 bases at V and 1 base at J, leaving 3 bases unmatched. From germline, CDR1 is MNHEY and CDR2 SVGAGI. This CDR3 is built from 14 residues. CDR3 sequence reads: CASSRGLGTDTQYF. The CDR3 bases are TGTGCCAGCAGTAGGGGGCTGGGCACAGATACGCAGTATTTT.

The CDR3 region has the DNA TGCGCCAGCAGCTTGGGGGTCTTATCTGAAGCTTTCTTT. It codes for CASSLGVLSEAFF. The chain links TRBV5-1 to TRBJ1-1; D is uncertain. Germline V gives CDR1 SGHRS, CDR2 YFSETQ. There are 13 residues in the CDR3. The V and J ends lost 0 bases and 6 bases respectively, with 9 bases between them.

The gene calls are TRBV6-7 and TRBJ1-3; D unclear. TRBV6-7 is an ORF for which the function is uncertain. V lost 4 bases and J lost 4, with 20 bases in between. This CDR3 contains 17 residues. CDR3 in DNA: TGTGCCAGCAGTTTTCACTCCTCAGGTACTGGGGGAAACACCATATATTTT. This sequence encodes CASSFHSSGTGGNTIYF.

The rearrangement links TRBV23-1 to TRBJ1-4; 8 nucleotides line up with TRBD1. TRBV23-1 is given ORF status, its function remaining uncertain. This CDR3 contains 15 residues. Germline trimming cut 5 bases from V and 7 bases from J; bases unmatched to any gene: 9. CDR3 DNA sequence: TGCGCCAGCAGTAGACCACAGGGGGTGTGTGAAAAACTGTTTTTT. Protein sequence: CASSRPQGVCEKLFF.

This chain connects TRBV21-1 to TRBJ2-7; the table gives TRBD1 as D, unverified against the DNA. TRBV21-1 is a documented pseudogene. The CDR3 extends over 17 amino acids. The CDR3 loop reads CASSTRVRASVSYEQYF. The CDR3 coding sequence is TGTGCCAGCAGCACTAGGGTCAGGGCTTCAGTTTCCTACGAGCAGTACTTC.

This clone was observed a handful of times. The chain has TRBV18 and TRBJ1-1; D is ambiguous. Germline V gene data show CDR1 as KGHSH and CDR2 as LQKENI. The V and J ends lost 0 bases and 5 bases respectively, with 13 bases between them. The CDR3 extends over 15 amino acids. In DNA, the CDR3 is TGTGCCAGCTCACCACCCCAGATCCTAGGGACTGAAGCTTTCTTT. It is translated as CASSPPQILGTEAFF.

This clone occurred a few times. This chain uses TRBV7-9 with TRBJ1-2; 7 bases fit TRBD1. This CDR3 region has 17 residues. From germline, CDR1 is SEHNR and CDR2 FQNEAQ (reference sequence). J was trimmed by 3 bases and V by 5 bases; bases with no gene match: 15. Written as DNA, the CDR3 is TGTGCCAGCAGCCCCACCACAGGGACAGCGAGAGACTATGGCTACACCTTC. It yields the protein CASSPTTGTARDYGYTF.

The genes are TRBV2 and TRBJ1-3; D not certain. Germline V gene lookup returns CDR1 SNHLY and CDR2 FYNNEI. CDR3 length equals 11 residues. V was trimmed by 9 bases and J by 8 bases, leaving 11 bases between them. The CDR3 sequence: CARSAPDTIYF. CDR3 DNA sequence: TGTGCCAGATCTGCCCCGGACACCATATATTTT.

V is TRBV6-6 and J is TRBJ2-1, with D perhaps matching TRBD2 (5 bases). Trimming shortened V by 5 bases and J by 3 bases, and 14 bases separated the two germline ends. This CDR3 has 15 amino acids. Germline CDR1 and CDR2: MNHNY and SVGAGI (reference sequence). In DNA, the CDR3 is TGTGCCAGCAGTGACGGAGAGGGTTTCTACAATGAGCAGTTCTTC. Amino acid sequence: CASSDGEGFYNEQFF.

This clone was detected only a few times. This chain connects TRBV23-1 to TRBJ1-5; D is undetermined. TRBV23-1 is designated an ORF whose function remains uncertain. The CDR3 spans 18 residues. V gave up 7 bases and J gave up 3 bases, with 25 bases separating them. This CDR3 is CASTRPGENGDHNQPQHF. The CDR3 nucleotides are TGCGCCAGCACTCGACCTGGTGAAAACGGGGATCACAATCAGCCCCAGCATTTT.

The chain joins TRBV30 to TRBJ1-5; a weak D match, TRBD1 (5 bases). V was trimmed by 3 bases and J by 11 bases, leaving 17 bases between them. The CDR3 extends over 13 amino acids. Per germline, CDR1 GTSNPN and CDR2 SVGIG (reference sequence). The CDR3 protein is CAWSLGVGKAQHF. The CDR3 coding sequence is TGTGCCTGGAGCCTAGGGGTAGGGAAGGCCCAGCATTTT. Based on the CDR3 plus reference TRBV30 and TRBJ1-5, the full variable domain is SQTIHQWPATLVQPVGSPLSLECTVEGTSNPNLYWYRQAAGRGLQLLFYSVGIGQISSEVPQNLSASRPQDRQFILSSKKLLLSDSGFYLCAWSLGVGKAQHFGDGTRLSIL.

The sample holds one count of this clone. The chain couples TRBV7-9 to TRBJ2-3; 15 positions match TRBD2. Germline V gives CDR1 SEHNR, CDR2 FQNEAQ (reference sequence). After removal of 3 bases from V and 2 bases from J, the junction contained 3 bases not matched to a gene. The CDR3 contains 17 residues. Here the CDR3 DNA reads TGTGCCAGCAGCTTTGGGACTAGCGGGGGGTTCACAGATACGCAGTATTTT. Translation: CASSFGTSGGFTDTQYF.

J is TRBJ1-4 and V is TRBV5-1, with D perhaps matching TRBD1 (6 bases). Trimming removed 4 bases from V and 0 bases from J, with 19 bases in between. Germline V CDR1 and CDR2: SGHRS, YFSETQ. CDR3 length: 18 amino acids. The CDR3 DNA reads TGCGCCAGCAGCAGCCGGGTCCCCTGGGGGCCAACTAATGAAAAACTGTTTTTT. As protein: CASSSRVPWGPTNEKLFF.

The chain links TRBV12-5 to TRBJ1-4; D perhaps matches TRBD1 (6 bases). Trimming took 1 base from V and 2 from J, leaving 8 bases between them. Per the germline V gene, CDR1 is LGHNT and CDR2 is FRNRAP. CDR3 size: 15 residues. The CDR3 nucleotides read TGTGCTAGTGGTTTGGGACAGGCGACTAATGAAAAACTGTTTTTT. It translates to CASGLGQATNEKLFF. Full variable domain (rest looked up from reference TRBV12-5 and TRBJ1-4): DARVTQTPRHKVTEMGQEVTMRCQPILGHNTVFWYRQTMMQGLELLAYFRNRAPLDDSGMPKDRFSAEMPDATLATLKIQPSEPRDSAVYFCASGLGQATNEKLFFGSGTQLSVL.

The chain is built from TRBV4-1 and TRBJ2-3; D is unclear. The germline gives CDR1 MGHRA, CDR2 YSYEKL. Deletions cut 3 bases from V and 0 bases from J, with 4 bases between. CDR3 length: 13 amino acids. CDR3: CASSHFSTDTQYF. The CDR3 DNA follows: TGCGCCAGCAGCCACTTTAGCACAGATACGCAGTATTTT.

J is TRBJ2-5 and V is TRBV6-1; no clear D gene. Germline loops: CDR1 MNHNS, CDR2 SASEGT. The CDR3 is 16 residues long. V was cut by 0 bases and J by 2 bases, with 13 bases left in between. The CDR3 protein is CASSEAGQTAQETQYF. The DNA of the CDR3 is TGTGCCAGCAGTGAAGCGGGCCAGACTGCTCAAGAGACCCAGTACTTC.

The chain recombines TRBV7-9 with TRBJ2-7; 7 bases agree with TRBD1. The trim removed 5 bases at V and 6 bases at J, leaving 13 bases unmatched. The CDR3 has 15 residues. Looked up from germline, CDR1 is SEHNR and CDR2 is FQNEAQ (reference sequence). CDR3 sequence: CASSRVTGEFAEQYF. The CDR3 DNA sequence: TGTGCCAGCAGCCGCGTAACAGGGGAGTTCGCCGAGCAGTACTTC.

The chain employs TRBV27 and TRBJ2-1, with D possibly matching TRBD2 (6 bases). Germline assignment: CDR1 MNHEY and CDR2 SMNVEV (reference sequence). V lost 3 bases and J lost 4, with 13 bases in between. The CDR3 runs 15 residues. DNA for the CDR3: TGTGCCAGCAGTTTTTGGCGGGGCTATTACAATGAGCAGTTCTTC. It yields the protein CASSFWRGYYNEQFF.

This chain connects TRBV10-1 to TRBJ2-7; 8 bases map to TRBD1. Germline V gene data show CDR1 as WNHNN and CDR2 as SYGVQD (reference sequence). CDR3 length: 14 amino acids. V gave up 6 bases and J gave up 5 bases; unmatched junction bases: 9. The CDR3 bases are TGCGCCAGCAGCCGACAGGGGCTCGACCACGAGCAGTACTTC. Translated: CASSRQGLDHEQYF.

The V gene is TRBV5-4, the J gene TRBJ2-2, with a tentative D call TRBD2 (6 bases). Germline CDR1 SGHNT, CDR2 YYREEE (reference sequence). Trimming shortened V by 0 bases and J by 6 bases, and 6 bases separated the two germline ends. The CDR3 loop spans 13 amino acids. The CDR3 protein is CASSLGGAGELFF. Here the CDR3 DNA reads TGTGCCAGCAGCTTGGGGGGGGCCGGGGAGCTGTTTTTT.

The chain is built from TRBV4-1 and TRBJ2-3, with 12 bases that match TRBD2. Germline V gene lookup returns CDR1 MGHRA and CDR2 YSYEKL. This CDR3 is 17 amino acids long. Trimming cost V 2 bases and J 5 bases; bases outside gene matches: 8. The DNA for the CDR3 is TGCGCCAGCAGCCAACAAGCTAGCGGGGGGGCCCAAGATACGCAGTATTTT. Translation gives CASSQQASGGAQDTQYF.

The chain combines TRBV29-1 with TRBJ2-2; D uncertain. With 1 base removed from V and 0 bases from J, the gap between germline ends came to 6 bases. CDR1 is SQVTM and CDR2 is ANQGSEA in the germline V gene. The CDR3 contains 14 residues. The CDR3 loop reads CSVEGRTNTGELFF. Written as DNA, the CDR3 is TGCAGCGTTGAAGGCAGGACGAACACCGGGGAGCTGTTTTTT.

This chain uses TRBV3-1 (or the pseudogene TRBV3-2) with TRBJ1-4, with TRBD1 as a possible D gene (6 bases). The CDR3 has 13 residues. Germline CDR1 and CDR2: LGHDT and YNNKEL (reference sequence). V lost 4 bases and J lost 8, with 11 bases in between. CDR3 amino acids: CASSRGGREKLFF. The CDR3 DNA is TGTGCCAGCAGCCGGGGGGGGCGAGAAAAACTGTTTTTT.

The chain has TRBV18 and TRBJ2-7; 8 nucleotides agree with TRBD1. Germline V lookup: CDR1 KGHSH, CDR2 LQKENI. The CDR3 sequence is 13 residues long. V shed 0 bases and J 6 bases; nucleotides not matched to a gene: 1. CDR3 in DNA: TGTGCCAGCTCACCACCGGGACAGGCCGAGCAGTACTTC. Amino acid sequence: CASSPPGQAEQYF.